The 30 T cell receptor beta chains given below trace back to one sample, sequenced in a study of blood T cell repertoires in COVID-19. TCRdb keeps only in-frame clones here, not all; method: immunoSEQ multiplex PCR. This sample has approximately 250,000 clones, with about 85% found just once. Sequencing was carried out using peripheral blood. These receptors originate from a man aged 35-49 years with acute or convalescent COVID-19.

The chain combines TRBV5-5 with TRBJ1-1; 7 nucleotides match TRBD1. Losses at the gene ends were 0 bases for V and 5 bases for J; bases not matched to a gene: 7. This CDR3 spans 15 amino acids. Germline lookup yields CDR1 SGHKS and CDR2 YYEKEE (reference sequence). DNA for the CDR3: TGTGCCAGCAGCTTGGCCGAGGGGGCGAGAACTGAAGCTTTCTTT. Encoded protein: CASSLAEGARTEAFF.

The gene calls are TRBV30 and TRBJ1-1; 9 bases are shared with TRBD1. This CDR3 is 14 amino acids long. V lost 3 bases to trimming and J lost 5 bases; unmatched junction nucleotides: 7. Germline V gene data show CDR1 as GTSNPN and CDR2 as SVGIG (reference sequence). CDR3 nucleotide sequence: TGTGCCTGGAGCTACAGGGGGCTGGGAACTGAAGCTTTCTTT. This sequence encodes CAWSYRGLGTEAFF.

The chain joins TRBV28 to TRBJ1-2, with D uncertain. V gave up 7 bases and J gave up 7 bases, with 13 bases separating them. Germline V gene sequence: CDR1 MDHEN, CDR2 SYDVKM. This CDR3 is built from 12 residues. CDR3 sequence: CASTVPRSGYTF. The DNA for the CDR3 is TGTGCCAGCACCGTGCCCCGGAGTGGCTACACCTTC.

The genes are TRBV7-9 and TRBJ1-3; D call uncertain. Trimming took off 5 bases at V and 2 bases at J, with 7 bases between the two ends. This CDR3 is built from 13 residues. Germline V gene sequence: CDR1 SEHNR, CDR2 FQNEAQ (reference sequence). The CDR3 reads CASSRGAGNTIYF. The CDR3 coding sequence is TGTGCCAGCAGCCGCGGGGCTGGAAACACCATATATTTT.

The chain has TRBV7-6 and TRBJ1-1, with 7 bases lining up with TRBD1. The CDR3 spans 14 residues. Germline loops: CDR1 SGHVS, CDR2 FNYEAQ. Unmatched junction bases numbered 4, after V lost 2 bases and J lost 4 bases. CDR3 protein: CASSLQGGFTEAFF. The CDR3 DNA reads TGTGCCAGCAGCTTACAGGGGGGCTTCACTGAAGCTTTCTTT.

Only one count was recorded for this clone. The chain links TRBV3-1 (or the pseudogene TRBV3-2) to TRBJ2-2; no clear D gene. The germline V gene encodes CDR1 LGHDT and CDR2 YNNKEL (reference sequence). The CDR3 sequence is 12 residues long. V dropped 4 bases and J dropped 7 bases, with 7 bases sitting between them. The DNA of the CDR3 is TGTGCCAGCAGCCTTCTAGGCGGGGAGCTGTTTTTT. This encodes CASSLLGGELFF.

This clone was seen once. The V call is TRBV5-1, the J call TRBJ1-3; possible D gene TRBD1, 5 bases. V dropped 1 base and J dropped 0 bases, with 8 bases sitting between them. This CDR3 has 15 residues. Germline V gene sequence: CDR1 SGHRS, CDR2 YFSETQ. The CDR3 region has the DNA TGCGCCAGCAGCTTGTGGGGCAGCTCTGGAAACACCATATATTTT. It specifies CASSLWGSSGNTIYF.

The rearrangement joins TRBV7-8 to TRBJ1-2; a weak D match, TRBD1 (6 bases). The CDR3 sequence is 15 residues long. V lost 2 bases and J 4 bases, leaving 14 bases between the germline ends. Germline CDR1 and CDR2: SGHVS and FQNEAQ. The CDR3 loop reads CASSLMSGAGYGYTF. DNA for the CDR3: TGTGCCAGCAGCTTAATGTCAGGGGCGGGCTATGGCTACACCTTC.

The chain recombines TRBV5-6 with TRBJ1-1; possibly TRBD1 for D (6 bases). The germline V and J ends were trimmed by 3 bases and 4 bases, with 10 bases remaining between them. CDR1 is SGHDT, CDR2 YYEEEE, per germline. This CDR3 spans 13 amino acids. Written as DNA, the CDR3 is TGTGCCAGCAGCTGGGAGGGGGGCACTGAAGCTTTCTTT. Its translation is CASSWEGGTEAFF.

The table lists this clone with many counts. V usage is TRBV5-1 and J usage is TRBJ1-6, with 7 bases identical to TRBD1. This CDR3 has 15 residues. CDR1 and CDR2 (germline): SGHRS, YFSETQ. V gave up 2 bases and J gave up 5 bases; unmatched junction bases: 4. The CDR3 sequence is CASSLDGTDNSPLHF. In DNA form, the CDR3 reads TGCGCCAGCAGCTTAGACGGGACAGATAATTCACCCCTCCACTTT.

The chain uses TRBV18 and TRBJ1-6; unclear D gene. The CDR3 has 15 residues. Germline V gene sequence: CDR1 KGHSH, CDR2 LQKENI. Trimming left V 6 bases short and J 11 bases short, with 20 bases between. The CDR3 reads CASSPAGGPNPPLHF. The DNA for the CDR3 is TGTGCCAGCTCTCCCGCTGGAGGTCCCAATCCACCCCTCCACTTT. The whole variable domain, filled in from reference TRBV18 and TRBJ1-6, reads NAGVMQNPRHLVRRRGQEARLRCSPMKGHSHVYWYRQLPEEGLKFMVYLQKENIIDESGMPKERFSAEFPKEGPSILRIQQVVRGDSAAYFCASSPAGGPNPPLHFGNGTRLTVT.

V is TRBV5-1 and J is TRBJ2-7; 9 nucleotides align to TRBD1. Germline CDR1 is SGHRS and CDR2 is YFSETQ. This CDR3 spans 18 amino acids. Trimming removed 4 bases from V and 5 bases from J; junction bases left unmatched: 19. CDR3 in DNA: TGCGCCAGCAGCAACGACATCAAAACGGGACAGGGTCCCCACGAGCAGTACTTC. The encoded protein is CASSNDIKTGQGPHEQYF.

The genes are TRBV5-1 and TRBJ1-1; 7 bases fit TRBD1. This CDR3 comprises 16 residues. Trimming cost V 0 bases and J 0 bases; bases outside gene matches: 5. Germline loops: CDR1 SGHRS, CDR2 YFSETQ. The CDR3 here is CASSLGDSTMNTEAFF. The CDR3 coding sequence is TGCGCCAGCAGCTTGGGGGACAGTACGATGAACACTGAAGCTTTCTTT. Full variable domain (rest looked up from reference TRBV5-1 and TRBJ1-1): KAGVTQTPRYLIKTRGQQVTLSCSPISGHRSVSWYQQTPGQGLQFLFEYFSETQRNKGNFPGRFSGRQFSNSRSEMNVSTLELGDSALYLCASSLGDSTMNTEAFFGQGTRLTVV.

This chain connects TRBV27 to TRBJ2-4, with TRBD2 matching 7 bases. This CDR3 has 15 residues. The ends lost 2 bases at V and 0 bases at J; junction bases unmatched: 1. Germline CDR1 and CDR2: MNHEY and SMNVEV (reference sequence). DNA for the CDR3: TGTGCCAGCAGTTTAAGCGGGGTAGCCAAAAACATTCAGTACTTC. This codes for CASSLSGVAKNIQYF.

The V gene is TRBV5-4, the J gene TRBJ2-3; TRBD1 matches at 7 bases. Germline V gene sequence: CDR1 SGHNT, CDR2 YYREEE (reference sequence). This CDR3 contains 14 residues. After removal of 6 bases from V and 2 bases from J, the junction contained 6 bases not matched to a gene. CDR3 nucleotide sequence: TGTGCCAGCACTCAAACAGGGGTCACAGATACGCAGTATTTT. Residues: CASTQTGVTDTQYF. Based on the CDR3 plus reference TRBV5-4 and TRBJ2-3, the full variable domain is ETGVTQSPTHLIKTRGQQVTLRCSSQSGHNTVSWYQQALGQGPQFIFQYYREEENGRGNFPPRFSGLQFPNYSSELNVNALELDDSALYLCASTQTGVTDTQYFGPGTRLTVL.

J is TRBJ1-1 and V is TRBV6-5; TRBD1 is a possible D gene (5 bases). This CDR3 is 14 amino acids long. From germline, CDR1 is MNHEY and CDR2 SVGAGI. Trimming took 6 bases from V and 1 from J, leaving 12 bases between them. CDR3 sequence reads: CASRTPGQNTEAFF. CDR3 bases: TGTGCCAGCAGGACACCCGGACAGAACACTGAAGCTTTCTTT.

The gene calls are TRBV4-3 and TRBJ2-3, with D perhaps TRBD1 (5 bases). The CDR3 sequence is 16 residues long. Germline-derived CDR1 and CDR2 are LGHNA and YSLEER. The ends were cut back, 4 bases at V and 2 bases at J, with 16 bases in the middle. The CDR3 loop reads CASSPNWLGPTDTQYF. The DNA for the CDR3 is TGCGCCAGCAGCCCTAATTGGCTGGGGCCCACAGATACGCAGTATTTT.

This chain joins TRBV28 and TRBJ1-5, with D maybe TRBD1 (6 bases). This CDR3 has 17 amino acids. Trimming took off 7 bases at V and 1 base at J, with 20 bases between the two ends. CDR1 is MDHEN, CDR2 SYDVKM, per germline. Here the CDR3 reads CASKGGRGLGSNQPQHF. The CDR3 DNA sequence: TGTGCCAGCAAAGGGGGGCGGGGGCTCGGAAGCAATCAGCCCCAGCATTTT.

The rearrangement joins TRBV7-3 to TRBJ2-3; no clear D. The germline V gene has CDR1 SGHTA and CDR2 FQGTGA. V lost 5 bases and J 2 bases, leaving 5 bases between the germline ends. The CDR3 spans 12 residues. The CDR3 loop is CASSPNTDTQYF. Written as DNA, the CDR3 is TGTGCCAGCAGCCCTAACACAGATACGCAGTATTTT.

V gene TRBV5-1 combines with J gene TRBJ2-5; TRBD2 agrees at 9 bases. From germline, CDR1 is SGHRS and CDR2 YFSETQ. Trimming cost V 5 bases and J 4 bases; bases outside gene matches: 6. The CDR3 totals 14 residues. CDR3 sequence (DNA): TGCGCCAGCAGGCGGACTAGCGTAGGAGAGACCCAGTACTTC. This encodes CASRRTSVGETQYF.

The chain joins TRBV30 to TRBJ1-1, with no clear D. The CDR3 covers 12 residues. Germline values: CDR1 GTSNPN, CDR2 SVGIG (reference sequence). The V gene lost 2 bases and the J gene lost 3 bases, with 7 bases spanning the gap. The CDR3 nucleotides are TGTGCCTGGAGTAGGAGTTACACTGAAGCTTTCTTT. Translating it yields CAWSRSYTEAFF.

The chain combines TRBV5-5 with TRBJ1-5; D is possibly TRBD1 (5 bases). Germline CDR1 and CDR2: SGHKS and YYEKEE (reference sequence). V shed 0 bases and J shed 4 bases, with 17 bases lying between them. There are 17 residues in the CDR3. The CDR3 sequence: CASSLVQGSGWNQPQHF. The CDR3 nucleotides read TGTGCCAGCAGCTTGGTGCAGGGTAGCGGGTGGAATCAGCCCCAGCATTTT.

This clone has only a few counts. The genes are TRBV2 and TRBJ2-1; D possibly corresponds to TRBD2 (6 bases). V shed 5 bases and J shed 0 bases, with 11 bases lying between them. This CDR3 is 15 amino acids long. Germline-derived CDR1 and CDR2 are SNHLY and FYNNEI. CDR3 DNA: TGTGCCAGCAGTTCATACGGGAGCTCCTACAATGAGCAGTTCTTC. As protein: CASSSYGSSYNEQFF. Variable domain in full (rest from reference TRBV2 and TRBJ2-1): EPEVTQTPSHQVTQMGQEVILRCVPISNHLYFYWYRQILGQKVEFLVSFYNNEISEKSEIFDDQFSVERPDGSNFTLKIRSTKLEDSAMYFCASSSYGSSYNEQFFGPGTRLTVL.

The CDR3 is CASSPPQPTSGGQDTQYF. Here the CDR3 DNA reads TGTGCCAGCTCACCACCGCAACCGACTAGCGGGGGGCAGGATACGCAGTATTTT. The rearrangement links TRBV18 to TRBJ2-3; 13 bases are a match to TRBD2. Germline assignment: CDR1 KGHSH and CDR2 LQKENI. The CDR3 is 18 residues long. Trimming at V came to 0 bases and at J to 6 bases, leaving 9 bases not matched to a gene.

This chain joins TRBV5-1 and TRBJ1-1, with a tentative D call TRBD1 (5 bases). Per germline, CDR1 SGHRS and CDR2 YFSETQ. V was cut by 4 bases and J by 0 bases, with 16 bases left in between. The CDR3 loop spans 16 amino acids. This chain's CDR3 is CASSLGAGSLNTEAFF. Here the CDR3 DNA reads TGCGCCAGCAGCCTAGGGGCAGGATCTCTGAACACTGAAGCTTTCTTT.

This clone was seen a few times. The chain recombines TRBV11-1 with TRBJ1-1; TRBD1 matches 8 bases. CDR1 and CDR2 from the germline V gene are SGHAT and FQDESV (reference sequence). V trimming: 5 bases; J trimming: 1 base; junction bases outside the gene matches: 6. The CDR3 length is 15 residues. CDR3 residues: CASSIRDRTNTEAFF. The CDR3 nucleotides are TGTGCCAGCAGCATAAGGGACAGGACGAACACTGAAGCTTTCTTT.

This rearrangement joins TRBV19 to TRBJ2-2; D is possibly TRBD2 (6 bases). The V and J ends lost 3 bases and 5 bases respectively, with 10 bases between them. Germline V CDR1 and CDR2: LNHDA, SQIVND (reference sequence). The length of the CDR3 is 14 residues. This CDR3 reads CASSIAGSTGELFF. CDR3 coding DNA: TGTGCCAGTAGTATTGCGGGGTCGACCGGGGAGCTGTTTTTT.

This rearrangement joins TRBV5-6 to TRBJ1-2, with D perhaps TRBD1 (5 bases). V was shortened by 3 bases and J by 3 bases, with 9 bases between the two germline ends. The V gene's germline CDR1 is SGHDT and CDR2 YYEEEE. The CDR3 sequence is 13 residues long. CDR3 sequence: CASSWDSDYGYTF. CDR3 nucleotides: TGTGCCAGCAGCTGGGACTCCGACTATGGCTACACCTTC.

The chain uses TRBV7-6 and TRBJ2-5, with D possibly TRBD2 on 6 matching bases. The ends were cut back, 1 base at V and 3 bases at J, with 12 bases in the middle. The CDR3 loop spans 15 amino acids. Germline V gene sequence: CDR1 SGHVS, CDR2 FNYEAQ. CDR3: CASSLGRRREETQYF. DNA of the CDR3: TGTGCCAGCAGCTTAGGGCGTCGGAGGGAAGAGACCCAGTACTTC.

This chain joins TRBV28 and TRBJ2-3; 8 bases are shared with TRBD2. Germline V lookup: CDR1 MDHEN, CDR2 SYDVKM. Germline trimming cut 5 bases from V and 2 bases from J; bases unmatched to any gene: 6. This CDR3 is built from 15 residues. CDR3 bases: TGTGCCAGCAGTCTAACTAGCGGAAACACAGATACGCAGTATTTT. This codes for CASSLTSGNTDTQYF. The complete variable domain, with remaining parts taken from reference TRBV28 and TRBJ2-3, reads DVKVTQSSRYLVKRTGEKVFLECVQDMDHENMFWYRQDPGLGLRLIYFSYDVKMKEKGDIPEGYSVSREKKERFSLILESASTNQTSMYLCASSLTSGNTDTQYFGPGTRLTVL.